The entry below gives a single T cell receptor beta chain sequence along with its context. Its target is unknown. This entry comes from a study of blood T cells in healthy people across ages. General study points: Estimates of diversity drawn from one million T cells were considered underestimates. With donor CMV status unknown, expanded clonotype changes were possibly confounded.

The CDR3 totals 13 residues. The germline gives CDR1 SEHNR, CDR2 FQNEAQ (reference sequence). Trimming shortened V by 5 bases and J by 11 bases, and 18 bases separated the two germline ends. A second PCR, run for roughly 7 to 11 cycles, used a sample-barcoded 5' primer plus a J-beta primer mix. TCRdb re-analysed the 5' RACE reads in MiXCR, keeping a single row per CDR3 protein. The table shows hundreds of thousands of distinct CDR3 sequences, with approximately 55% occurring only once. The authors isolated at least 6.5 million PBMCs per sample. Sequenced material: blood. V is TRBV7-9 and J is TRBJ1-1; D ambiguous. The receptor comes from a man aged 80 or over in good health. This CDR3 is CASSPAQTLGAFF. In DNA, the CDR3 is TGTGCCAGCAGCCCTGCTCAGACCCTCGGGGCTTTCTTT.